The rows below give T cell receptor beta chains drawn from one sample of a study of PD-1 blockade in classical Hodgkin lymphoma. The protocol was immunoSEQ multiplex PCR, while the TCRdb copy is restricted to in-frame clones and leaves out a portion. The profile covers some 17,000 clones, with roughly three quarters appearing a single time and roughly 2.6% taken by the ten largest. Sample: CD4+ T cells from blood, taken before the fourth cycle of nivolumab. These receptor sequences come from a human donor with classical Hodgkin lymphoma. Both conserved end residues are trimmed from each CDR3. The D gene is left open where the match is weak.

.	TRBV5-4	ASSRGGVNTEAF
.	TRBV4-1	ASSPTAATNEKLF
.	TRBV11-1	ASSPRSYEQY
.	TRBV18	ASSPNVATEETQY
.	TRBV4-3	ASSRYGGAEETQY
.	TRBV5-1	ASSFGAAGNTIY
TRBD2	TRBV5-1	ASSLRLAANTGELF
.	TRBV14	ASSQARFRGNTIY
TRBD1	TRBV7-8	ASSTRGTGVEQF
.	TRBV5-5	ASSLAPHIYT
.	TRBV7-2	ASSLGQNYGYT
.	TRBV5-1	ASSLGRQETQY
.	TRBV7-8	ASSANRALRGNTIY
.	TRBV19	ASSTTGLAGNTIY
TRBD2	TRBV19	ATARAAGAAYEQY
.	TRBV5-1	ASSGAGGDYEQY
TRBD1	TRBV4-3	ASSARQGAYNEQF
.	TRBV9	ASSEQGATNEKLF
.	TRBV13	ASSWAGRAVAEAF
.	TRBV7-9	ASSLESSSYNEQF
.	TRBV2	ASIPGFGGEQF
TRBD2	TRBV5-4	ASSLAGTSRQTQY
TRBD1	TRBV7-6	ASSSHRGHEQY
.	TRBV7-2	ASSFRAHRGYT
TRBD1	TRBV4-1	ASSLLQGSATEAF
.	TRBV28	ASSLSGTAGNTIY
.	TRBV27	ASSFSGHNYGYT
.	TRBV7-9	ASSLAAVLTNEQF
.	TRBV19	ASSIQGIISNQPQH
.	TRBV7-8	ASSYRTGRTDTQY
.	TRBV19	ASRDGGRYGYT
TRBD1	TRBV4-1	ASSRTGGESTNEKLF
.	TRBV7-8	ASSLSAGSFNTQY
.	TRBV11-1	ASSLGGPHNEQF
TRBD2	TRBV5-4	ASSSGGGSMETQY
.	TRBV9	ASSVDGRPNYGYT
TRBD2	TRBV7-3	ASSRISGGDTQY
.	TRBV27	ASSGGRGRTGELF
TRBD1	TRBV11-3	ASSSGQGEGQVVRHGYT
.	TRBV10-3	AIRSDSIQPQH
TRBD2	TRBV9	ASSTGLAGGPTGELF
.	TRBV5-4	ASSLWGSYNEQF
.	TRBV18	ASSPPRPAPQH
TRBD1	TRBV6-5	ASSYSGQGPLNTIY
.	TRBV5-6	ASSFLTEAF
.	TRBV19	ASRVDSSYNEQF
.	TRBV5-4	ASSFNENTIY
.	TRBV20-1	SALKLGTQY
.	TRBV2	ASSVRYSLSTDTQY
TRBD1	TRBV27	ASSQPGQGATDTQY
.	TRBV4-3	ASSQDGAVTGELF
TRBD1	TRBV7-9	ASSLGGDRGPEAF
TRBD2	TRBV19	ASSIARTSGGTDTQY
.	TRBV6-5	ASSSTVNTEAF